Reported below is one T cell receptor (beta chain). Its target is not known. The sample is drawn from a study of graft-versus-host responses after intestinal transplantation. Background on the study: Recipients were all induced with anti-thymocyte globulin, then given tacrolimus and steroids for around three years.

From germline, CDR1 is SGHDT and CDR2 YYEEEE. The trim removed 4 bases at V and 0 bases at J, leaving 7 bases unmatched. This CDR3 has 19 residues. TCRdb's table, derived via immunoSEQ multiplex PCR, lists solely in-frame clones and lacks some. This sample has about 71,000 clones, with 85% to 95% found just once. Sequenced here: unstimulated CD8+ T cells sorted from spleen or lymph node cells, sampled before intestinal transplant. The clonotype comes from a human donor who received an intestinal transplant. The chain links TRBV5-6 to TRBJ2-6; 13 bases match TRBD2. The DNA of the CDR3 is TGTGCCAGCAGCCCCCCACTAGCGGGAGGGAGCTCTGGGGCCAACGTCCTGACTTTC. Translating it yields CASSPPLAGGSSGANVLTF. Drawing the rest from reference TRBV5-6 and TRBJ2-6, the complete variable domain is DAGVTQSPTHLIKTRGQQVTLRCSPKSGHDTVSWYQQALGQGPQFIFQYYEEEERQRGNFPDRFSGHQFPNYSSELNVNALLLGDSALYLCASSPPLAGGSSGANVLTFGAGSRLTVL.